This record looks at one T cell receptor beta chain sequence and its context. Its antigen specificity is not known. Unmatched junction bases come to 7, with V trimmed by 1 base and J by 6 bases. From a lookup of the germline V gene (reference sequence), CDR1 and CDR2 are GTSNPN and SVGIG. The CDR3 holds 16 amino acids from the cysteine to the phenylalanine. The DNA shown is the 48-base CDR3, in frame from base 1. The cohort was made up of approximately 670 healthy bone marrow donors. Cohort members were all nominally healthy when sampled, although unrecorded immune exposures were likely present. The donor tested CMV seronegative and was one of the 352 seronegative cohort members. A peripheral blood sample was collected from each donor, and TCR beta sequencing was performed on peripheral blood mononuclear cells. The Qiagen DNeasy Blood Extraction Kit was used to extract genomic DNA from the blood cell samples.

These data come from a study of cytomegalovirus exposure and HLA in healthy donors (TCRdb year 2017). Background for the entire study: An earlier analysis of some 500 of the donors reported about 290 Gb of sequence data and around 120 million unique TCR beta sequences from about 180 million T cells. Of the roughly 400 genotyped donors, less than 85% were placed in the genetic ancestry cluster associated with self-reported Caucasian donors. Roughly 300 gigabases of sequencing data and about 92 million unique TCR sequences made up an early release that covered some 640 HLA-typed donors. Across about 370 genotyped donors of the cohort, an average of about 240,000 unique TCR beta nucleotide sequences per donor were sequenced, and 15% to 20% of those sequences were non-productive. To predict cytomegalovirus infection status, the study combined high-throughput TCR immunosequencing, statistical association of individual TCRs with disease status, and machine learning. Typing coverage varied by locus: roughly 620-640 donors for A, B, C, DRB1 and DQB1; roughly 520 for DQA1; nearly 610 for DPA1; roughly 450 for DPB1. Because of strong linkage in the cohort, a handful of DR-DQ haplotypes were treated as single units for association and clustering. Using immunosequencing, the study profiled T cell repertoires from around 670 subjects and related those repertoires to cytomegalovirus serostatus. A separate validation cohort of approximately 120 different subjects was used in addition to the roughly 720-subject first cohort. The study aimed to test whether cataloging public T cell receptors could reveal signatures of past pathogen exposure. A later genetic analysis used genome-wide SNP genotypes for about 60% of the roughly 700 donors, treating that subset as a discovery cohort. A later analysis re-examined previously published TCR beta repertoires from just over 650 donors and added high-resolution HLA genotyping to investigate patterns of TCR occurrence. An earlier analysis of around 580 of the donors used high-throughput TCR beta sequencing to judge whether each TCR beta V gene segment behaved as functional or pseudogenic. Donor age, sex, ethnicity and CMV serostatus were compiled alongside the repertoire data. Every repertoire in the discovery cohort had been generated on one and the same sequencing platform. HLA typing covered class I and class II loci at four-digit resolution. In the later analysis, no new phenotypic data were used to find candidate immune exposures; instead, reliance was placed on TCR beta sequences and their occurrence across donors.

What the authors observed across the whole study: The study gave a list of 150 to 200 TCR beta chains associated with cytomegalovirus. Across donors, most TCR sequences were observed very rarely, whereas some public TCRs were present in many individuals. CMV serostatus was the only immune exposure information available for the cohort. Assigning TCR associations to individual alleles was difficult when HLA alleles, especially DR and DQ, strongly co-occurred. Because counts were too low, 15 or so rarely observed V segments, including chromosome 9 orphons, were excluded from the earlier analysis of 500 to 700 of the donors. The sequencing pipeline was judged likely to have produced a cluster of highly shared sequence variants as a technical artifact. In a later analysis, TCR association rates were found to vary across HLA loci, with the most associated TCRs seen for DRB1 alleles and the fewest for HLA-C alleles. A later genetic analysis reported fewer N-insertions in productive TCRs among donors in an Asian-associated ancestry cluster than the roughly 700-donor mean. A further reported finding was that TCR beta sequences accurately predicted the HLA-A and HLA-B alleles for most subjects in the first cohort. At a false discovery rate of 0.05, a later analysis linked around 15,000 TCR beta sequences to specific HLA alleles. Some IMGT-functional V segments, including TRBV6-2 and TRBV6-3, could not be distinguished by the 87-base-pair reads and were therefore excluded. Linkage disequilibrium might explain the correlated functional status among segregating V segments, but an unknown experimental factor could not be ruled out. The authors suggested that the approach could potentially be extended to other disease states and immunological phenotypes. Only TCR beta chains were sequenced in this cohort, and the absence of alpha or paired-chain data limited detectable features. Because some donors lacked HLA typing at each locus, the association tests relied only on the typed subset. Three of the identified cytomegalovirus-associated TCR beta chains were confirmed in vitro to be specific for cytomegalovirus antigens. Cytomegalovirus status was reported to be diagnosed by the classifier with high specificity and sensitivity in both the original and validation cohorts. Most CMV-associated TCR beta chains appeared to be HLA-restricted in a later analysis, and the HLA associations seemed to be driven largely by CMV exposure. In a later analysis, several top co-occurrence clusters were reported to appear linked to parvovirus B19, influenza, CMV and Epstein-Barr virus. Presence/absence analyses assumed roughly uniform sequencing depth across donors, an assumption that may not hold. In a later analysis, HLA-associated TCR beta chains were found to be more clonally expanded and to have lower generation probabilities than equally common non-associated chains. In a later genetic analysis, a missense DCLRE1C variant was associated with V-gene and J-gene trimming of TCR beta chains, and the association was replicated in an independent cohort. In an earlier analysis of about 600 of the donors, most TCR beta V segments appeared in productive rearrangements about 87% or about 30% of the time, broadly matching IMGT annotations.

The library was obtained by the immunoSEQ multiplex PCR assay. The multiplex PCR relied on a mix of 60 forward primers for TCR Vbeta segments and 13 reverse primers for TCR Jbeta segments. Amplification of the CDR3 region of rearranged TCR beta genes was performed with a multiplex PCR assay on genomic DNA. Amplified TCR beta libraries were sequenced as 87-base-pair reads on the Illumina HiSeq System. On the study's bioinformatics: A later analysis counted around 72 million unique TCR beta chains across the approximately 700 repertoires, and 9 million to 14 million of these chains were shared by at least two donors. Raw reads were error-corrected and collapsed into unique sequences by a nearest-neighbor algorithm in which closely related sequences were merged to remove PCR and sequencing errors. Alignment of CDR3 sequences to IMGT reference sequences was used to assign V, D and J gene segments. For a sequence to be retained, at least a six-nucleotide match to both a V gene segment and a J gene segment was required. Rearrangements were called productive when the CDR3 lacked stop codons and stayed in frame with V and J; all others were non-productive. Following IMGT convention, CDR3 was defined as the stretch from the second conserved V-encoded cysteine up to the conserved J-encoded phenylalanine. Sequences without an unambiguous match to a single V gene segment were excluded from the earlier analysis of approximately 600 of the donors. An earlier analysis of fewer than 650 of the donors classified V segments as functional when productive rearrangements were above 56.7% and as segregating when the standard deviation between donors was above 5%. A statistical classification framework was built for diagnosing cytomegalovirus status from the catalog of TCR beta chain sequences. In a later analysis, TCR nucleotide sequences were compared against IMGT/GENE-DB human TR gene sequences so that V and J genes could be assigned. The TCRdist pipeline was used in a later analysis to assign CDR3 sequences and most-parsimonious VDJ recombination scenarios. In a later analysis, every TCR beta chain was defined by the combination of its CDR3 amino acid sequence and its V-gene family, and reads without a unique V-gene family were dropped. As a way to deal with suspected cross-contamination and a sequencing artifact, a later analysis dropped 450 to 600 nucleotide sequences that were highly shared and had low generation probability. In a later analysis, a clonal expansion index for each public chain was calculated from normalized within-repertoire ranks of inferred template counts. In a later analysis, generation probabilities were computed with a VDJ recombination model fitted to out-of-frame rearrangements, and the resulting probabilities were checked against IGoR. Hypergeometric tests were used in a later analysis to score TCR-TCR, TCR-HLA and TCR-CMV co-occurrence, with a repertoire-size bias correction applied to the TCR pairs. To estimate false discovery rates, a later analysis permuted the HLA or CMV assignments 20 times. In a later analysis, co-occurring TCRs were grouped using DBSCAN, with TCRdist sequence similarity added in when clustering inside HLA-allele-positive subsets. Repertoires with fewer than 30,000 or more than 120,000 public chains were left out of co-occurrence clustering, as were five repertoires with anomalous nucleotide sharing. TCRdb carries this immuneACCESS record with in-frame sequences only. Its versions omit some clonotypes, under half of them owing to an unresolved V gene in the studies checked, with the rest unexplained. Clonal size and the V and J genes are those of that table, whereas D and trimming came from the DNA. This sample's table lists about 48,000 clones. Clones ranked in the top ten supply around 2.2% of the sample.

The sequenced sample consisted of PBMCs. The source is a middle-aged woman in good health and CMV-seronegative. This chain is built from TRBV30 and TRBJ2-2; TRBD2 lines up with 11 middle nucleotides. The CDR3 amino acid sequence is: CAWSAETSGVAGELFF. The DNA sequence is as follows: TGTGCCTGGAGTGCTGAGACTAGCGGGGTCGCCGGGGAGCTGTTTTTT.